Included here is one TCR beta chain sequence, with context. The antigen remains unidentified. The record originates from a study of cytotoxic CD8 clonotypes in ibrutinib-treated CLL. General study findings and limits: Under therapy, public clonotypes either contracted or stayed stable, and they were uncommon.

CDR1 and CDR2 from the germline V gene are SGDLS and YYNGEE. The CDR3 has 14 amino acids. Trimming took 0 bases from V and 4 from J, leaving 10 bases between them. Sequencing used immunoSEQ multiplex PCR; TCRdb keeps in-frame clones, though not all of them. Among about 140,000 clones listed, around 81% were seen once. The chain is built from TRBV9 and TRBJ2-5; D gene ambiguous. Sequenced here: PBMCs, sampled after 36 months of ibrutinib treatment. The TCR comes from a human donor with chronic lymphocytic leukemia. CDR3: CASSVESWGETQYF. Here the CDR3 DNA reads TGTGCCAGCAGCGTAGAGAGTTGGGGAGAGACCCAGTACTTC.